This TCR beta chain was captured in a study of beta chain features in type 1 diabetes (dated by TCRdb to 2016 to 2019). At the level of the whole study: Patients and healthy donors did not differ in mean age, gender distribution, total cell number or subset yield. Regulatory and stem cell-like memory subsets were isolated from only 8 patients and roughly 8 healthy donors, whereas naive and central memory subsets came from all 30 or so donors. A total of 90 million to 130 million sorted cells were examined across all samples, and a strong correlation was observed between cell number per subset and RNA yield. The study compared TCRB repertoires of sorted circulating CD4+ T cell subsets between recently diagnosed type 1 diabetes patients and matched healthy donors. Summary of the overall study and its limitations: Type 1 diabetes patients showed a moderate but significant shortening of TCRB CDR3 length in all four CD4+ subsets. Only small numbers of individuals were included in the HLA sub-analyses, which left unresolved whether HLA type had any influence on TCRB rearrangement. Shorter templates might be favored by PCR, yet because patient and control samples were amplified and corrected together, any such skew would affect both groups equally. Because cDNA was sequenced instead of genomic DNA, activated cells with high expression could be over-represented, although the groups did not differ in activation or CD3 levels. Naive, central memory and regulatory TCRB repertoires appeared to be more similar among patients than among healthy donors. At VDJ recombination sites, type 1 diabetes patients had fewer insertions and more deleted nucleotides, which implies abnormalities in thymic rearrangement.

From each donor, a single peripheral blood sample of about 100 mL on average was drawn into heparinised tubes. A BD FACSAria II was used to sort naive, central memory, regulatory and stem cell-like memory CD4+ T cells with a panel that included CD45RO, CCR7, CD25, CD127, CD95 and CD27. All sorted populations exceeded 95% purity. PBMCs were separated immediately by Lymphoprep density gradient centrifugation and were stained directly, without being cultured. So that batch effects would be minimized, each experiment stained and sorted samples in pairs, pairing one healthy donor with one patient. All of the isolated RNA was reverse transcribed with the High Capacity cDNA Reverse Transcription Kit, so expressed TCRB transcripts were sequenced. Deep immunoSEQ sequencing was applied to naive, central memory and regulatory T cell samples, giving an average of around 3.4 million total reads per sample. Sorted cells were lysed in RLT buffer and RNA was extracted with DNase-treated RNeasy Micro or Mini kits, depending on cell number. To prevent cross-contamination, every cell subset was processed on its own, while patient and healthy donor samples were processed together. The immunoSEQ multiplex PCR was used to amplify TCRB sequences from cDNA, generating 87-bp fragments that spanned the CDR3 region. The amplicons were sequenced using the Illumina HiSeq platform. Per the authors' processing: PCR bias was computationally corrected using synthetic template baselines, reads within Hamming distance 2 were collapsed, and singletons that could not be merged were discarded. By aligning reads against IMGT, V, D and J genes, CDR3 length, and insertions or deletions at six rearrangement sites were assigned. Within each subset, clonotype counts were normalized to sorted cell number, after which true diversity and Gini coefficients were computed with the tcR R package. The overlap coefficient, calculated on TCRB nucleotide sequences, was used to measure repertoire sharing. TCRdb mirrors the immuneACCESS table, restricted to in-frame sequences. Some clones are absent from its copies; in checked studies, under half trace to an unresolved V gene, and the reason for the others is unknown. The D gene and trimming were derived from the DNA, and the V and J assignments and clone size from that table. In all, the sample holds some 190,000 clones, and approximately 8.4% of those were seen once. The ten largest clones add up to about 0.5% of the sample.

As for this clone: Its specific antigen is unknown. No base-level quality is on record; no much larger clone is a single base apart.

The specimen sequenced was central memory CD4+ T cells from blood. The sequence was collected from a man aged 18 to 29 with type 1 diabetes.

The CDR3 has the sequence CASQGRADTDTQYF. The DNA reads TGTGCCTCCCAGGGGAGGGCCGACACAGATACGCAGTATTTT. The rearranged segments are TRBV10-3 and TRBJ2-3; TRBD2 could be the D gene, as 7 bases match. Measured from the cysteine to the phenylalanine, the CDR3 is 14 residues long. The only DNA kept is the CDR3, 42 bases in frame from the first base. The germline V gene yields ENHRY for CDR1 and SYGVKD for CDR2. Relative to germline, V is 11 bases shorter and J is 2 bases shorter, with 17 bases between their ends.